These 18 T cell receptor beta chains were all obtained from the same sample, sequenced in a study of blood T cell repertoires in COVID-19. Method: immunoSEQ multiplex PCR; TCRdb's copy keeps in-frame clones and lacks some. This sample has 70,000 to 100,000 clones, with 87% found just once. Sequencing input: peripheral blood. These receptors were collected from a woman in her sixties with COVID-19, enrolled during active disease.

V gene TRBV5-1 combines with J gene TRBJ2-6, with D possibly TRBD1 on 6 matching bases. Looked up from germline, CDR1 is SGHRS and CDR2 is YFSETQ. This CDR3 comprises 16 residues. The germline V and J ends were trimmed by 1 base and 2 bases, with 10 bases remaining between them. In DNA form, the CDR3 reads TGCGCCAGCAGCTTGCCCAGGGGAACTGGGGCCAACGTCCTGACTTTC. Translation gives CASSLPRGTGANVLTF.

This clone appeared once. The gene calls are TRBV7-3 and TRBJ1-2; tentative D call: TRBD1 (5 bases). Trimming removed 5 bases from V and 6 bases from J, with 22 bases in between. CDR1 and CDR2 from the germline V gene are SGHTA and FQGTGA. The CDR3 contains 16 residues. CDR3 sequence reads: CASSAGNQGAVDGYTF. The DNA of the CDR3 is TGTGCCAGCAGCGCAGGGAACCAGGGTGCCGTAGATGGCTACACCTTC. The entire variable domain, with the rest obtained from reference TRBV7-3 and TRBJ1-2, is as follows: GAGVSQTPSNKVTEKGKYVELRCDPISGHTALYWYRQSLGQGPEFLIYFQGTGAADDSGLPNDRFFAVRPEGSVSTLKIQRTERGDSAVYLCASSAGNQGAVDGYTFGSGTRLTVV.

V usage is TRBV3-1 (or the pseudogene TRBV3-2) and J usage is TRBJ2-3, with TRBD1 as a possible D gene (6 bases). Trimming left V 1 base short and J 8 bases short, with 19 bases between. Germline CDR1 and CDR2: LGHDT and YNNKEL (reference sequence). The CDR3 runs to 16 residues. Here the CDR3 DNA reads TGTGCCAGCAGCCAAGTGGGGGCGGCGACCTATGGTACGCAGTATTTT. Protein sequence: CASSQVGAATYGTQYF.

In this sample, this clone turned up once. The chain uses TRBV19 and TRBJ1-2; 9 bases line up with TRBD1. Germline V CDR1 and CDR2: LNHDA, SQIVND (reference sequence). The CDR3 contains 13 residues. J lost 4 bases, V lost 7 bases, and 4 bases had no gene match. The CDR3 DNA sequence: TGTGCCAGTAAAGACAGGGGGGCCTATGGCTACACCTTC. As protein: CASKDRGAYGYTF.

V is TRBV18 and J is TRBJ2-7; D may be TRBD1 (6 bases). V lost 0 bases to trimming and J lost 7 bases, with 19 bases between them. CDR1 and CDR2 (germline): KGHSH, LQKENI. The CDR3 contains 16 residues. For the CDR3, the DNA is TGTGCCAGCTCACCACCCGGGGCTCACCTAGGGGGAGAGCAGTACTTC. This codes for CASSPPGAHLGGEQYF.

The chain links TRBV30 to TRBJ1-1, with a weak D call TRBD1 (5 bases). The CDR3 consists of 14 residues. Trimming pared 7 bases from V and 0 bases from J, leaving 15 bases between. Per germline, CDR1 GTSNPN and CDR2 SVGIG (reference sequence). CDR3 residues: CASSGGTMNTEAFF. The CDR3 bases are TGTGCCTCCTCCGGAGGGACCATGAACACTGAAGCTTTCTTT. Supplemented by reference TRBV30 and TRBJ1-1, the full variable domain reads SQTIHQWPATLVQPVGSPLSLECTVEGTSNPNLYWYRQAAGRGLQLLFYSVGIGQISSEVPQNLSASRPQDRQFILSSKKLLLSDSGFYLCASSGGTMNTEAFFGQGTRLTVV.

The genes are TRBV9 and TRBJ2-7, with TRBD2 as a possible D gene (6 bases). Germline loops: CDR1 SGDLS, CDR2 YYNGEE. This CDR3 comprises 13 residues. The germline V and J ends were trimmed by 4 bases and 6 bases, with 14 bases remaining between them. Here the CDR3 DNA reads TGTGCCAGCAGCCCTATGGAGGGAGCCGAGCAGTACTTC. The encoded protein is CASSPMEGAEQYF.

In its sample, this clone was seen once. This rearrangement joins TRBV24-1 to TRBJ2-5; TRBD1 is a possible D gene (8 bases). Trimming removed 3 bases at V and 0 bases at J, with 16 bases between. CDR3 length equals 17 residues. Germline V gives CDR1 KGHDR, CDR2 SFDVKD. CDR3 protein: CATSDKGGTGDQETQYF. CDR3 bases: TGTGCCACCAGTGATAAGGGGGGGACAGGCGACCAAGAGACCCAGTACTTC.

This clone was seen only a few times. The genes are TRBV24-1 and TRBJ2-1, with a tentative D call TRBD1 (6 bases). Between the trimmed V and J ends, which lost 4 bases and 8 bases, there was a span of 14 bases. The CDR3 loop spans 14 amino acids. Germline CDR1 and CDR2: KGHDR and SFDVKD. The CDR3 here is CATSERQVMDEQFF. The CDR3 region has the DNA TGTGCCACCAGTGAGAGACAGGTTATGGATGAGCAGTTCTTC.

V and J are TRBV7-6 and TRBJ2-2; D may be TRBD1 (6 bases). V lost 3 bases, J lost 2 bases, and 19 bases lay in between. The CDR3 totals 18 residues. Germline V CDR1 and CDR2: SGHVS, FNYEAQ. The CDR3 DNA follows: TGTGCCAGCAGCTTGGGGCAGGGGCGCAAGCCTAACACCGGGGAGCTGTTTTTT. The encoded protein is CASSLGQGRKPNTGELFF.

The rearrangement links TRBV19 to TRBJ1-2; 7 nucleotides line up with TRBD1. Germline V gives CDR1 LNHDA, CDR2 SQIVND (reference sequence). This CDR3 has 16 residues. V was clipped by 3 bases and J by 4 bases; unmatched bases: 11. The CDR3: CASSIQPGQPIYGYTF. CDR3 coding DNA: TGTGCCAGTAGTATCCAACCGGGACAGCCTATCTATGGCTACACCTTC.

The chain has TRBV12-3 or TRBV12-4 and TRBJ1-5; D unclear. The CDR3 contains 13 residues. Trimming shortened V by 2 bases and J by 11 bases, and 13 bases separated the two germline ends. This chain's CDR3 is CASSLRQDGAQHF. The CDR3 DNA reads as TGTGCCAGCAGTTTAAGGCAGGACGGGGCCCAGCATTTT.

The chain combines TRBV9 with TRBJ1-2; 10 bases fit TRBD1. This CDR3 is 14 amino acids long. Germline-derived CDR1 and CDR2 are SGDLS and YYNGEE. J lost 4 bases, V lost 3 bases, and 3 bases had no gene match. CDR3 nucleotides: TGTGCCAGCAGCGCCGACAGGGGGCTCTATGGCTACACCTTC. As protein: CASSADRGLYGYTF.

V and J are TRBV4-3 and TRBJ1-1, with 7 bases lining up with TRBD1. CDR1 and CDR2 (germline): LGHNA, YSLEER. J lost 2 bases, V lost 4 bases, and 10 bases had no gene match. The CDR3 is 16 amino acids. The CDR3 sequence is CASSRDRFGGNTEAFF. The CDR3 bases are TGCGCCAGCAGCCGGGACAGATTTGGGGGAAACACTGAAGCTTTCTTT.

The CDR3 region is CSASSSAETQYF. The CDR3 nucleotides read TGCAGTGCTAGTAGTAGCGCTGAGACCCAGTACTTC. The genes are TRBV20-1 and TRBJ2-5; perhaps TRBD2 as D (5 bases). V dropped 3 bases and J dropped 5 bases, with 10 bases sitting between them. The length of the CDR3 is 12 residues. Germline assignment: CDR1 DFQATT and CDR2 SNEGSKA (reference sequence).

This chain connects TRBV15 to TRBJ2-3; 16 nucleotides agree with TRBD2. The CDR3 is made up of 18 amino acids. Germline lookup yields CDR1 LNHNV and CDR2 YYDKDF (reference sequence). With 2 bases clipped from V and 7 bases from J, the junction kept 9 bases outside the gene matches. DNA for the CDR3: TGTGCCACCAGCAGAAGGCCGGGACTAGCGGGGGGGCTATATACGCAGTATTTT. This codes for CATSRRPGLAGGLYTQYF.

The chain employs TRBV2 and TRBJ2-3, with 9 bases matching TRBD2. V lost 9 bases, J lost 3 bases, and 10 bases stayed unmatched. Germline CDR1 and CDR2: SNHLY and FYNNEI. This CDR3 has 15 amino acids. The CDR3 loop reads CASSPSGEGTDTQYF. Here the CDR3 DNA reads TGTGCCAGTTCCCCTAGCGGGGAGGGGACAGATACGCAGTATTTT.

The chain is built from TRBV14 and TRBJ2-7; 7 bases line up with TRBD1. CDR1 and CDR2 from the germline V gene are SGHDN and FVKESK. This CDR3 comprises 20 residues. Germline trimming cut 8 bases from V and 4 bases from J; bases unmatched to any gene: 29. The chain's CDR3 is CASPPVLRDRLMESGYEQYF. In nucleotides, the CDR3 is TGTGCCAGCCCCCCGGTTCTCCGGGACAGATTAATGGAAAGTGGATACGAGCAGTACTTC.